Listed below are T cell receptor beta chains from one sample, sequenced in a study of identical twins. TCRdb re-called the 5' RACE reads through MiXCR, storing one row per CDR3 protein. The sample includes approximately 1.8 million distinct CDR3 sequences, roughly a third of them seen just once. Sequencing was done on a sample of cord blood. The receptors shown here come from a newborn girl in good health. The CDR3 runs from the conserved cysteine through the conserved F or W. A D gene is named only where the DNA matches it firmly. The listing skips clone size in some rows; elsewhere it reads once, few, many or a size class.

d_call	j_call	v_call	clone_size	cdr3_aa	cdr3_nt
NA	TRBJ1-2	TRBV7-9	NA	CASSVPQGNYGYTF	TGTGCCAGCAGCGTCCCCCAGGGAAACTATGGCTACACCTTC
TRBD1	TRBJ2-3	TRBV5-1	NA	CASSLGGSSLGGDTQYF	TGCGCCAGCAGCTTAGGGGGCAGCTCCCTCGGAGGAGATACGCAGTATTTT
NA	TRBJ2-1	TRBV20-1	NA	CSAREGPPGIYNEQFF	TGCAGTGCTAGAGAGGGGCCCCCGGGAATCTACAATGAGCAGTTCTTC
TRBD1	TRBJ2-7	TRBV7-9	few	CASSSISGTGFYEQYF	TGTGCCAGCAGCTCGATATCCGGGACAGGATTCTACGAGCAGTACTTC
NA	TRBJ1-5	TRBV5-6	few	CASSLRGDGPQHF	TGTGCCAGCAGCTTACGGGGTGACGGGCCCCAGCATTTT
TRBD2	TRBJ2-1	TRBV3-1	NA	CASSQEPGLAINEQFF	TGTGCCAGCAGCCAGGAGCCGGGACTAGCGATCAATGAGCAGTTCTTC
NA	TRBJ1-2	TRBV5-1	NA	CASSPGTQGGYTF	TGCGCCAGCAGCCCCGGGACCCAAGGAGGCTACACCTTC
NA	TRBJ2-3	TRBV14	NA	CASSQDWITASTDAQYF	TGTGCCAGCAGCCAAGATTGGATAACCGCTAGCACAGATGCGCAGTATTTT
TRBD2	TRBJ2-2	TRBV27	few	CASSLASGGTGELFF	TGTGCCAGCAGTTTAGCTAGCGGGGGGACCGGGGAGCTGTTTTTT
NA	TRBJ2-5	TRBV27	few	CASSLERMGETQYF	TGTGCCAGCAGTCTGGAGCGAATGGGGGAGACCCAGTACTTC
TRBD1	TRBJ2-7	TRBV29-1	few	CSVSDRVNEQYF	TGCAGCGTTTCTGACAGGGTGAATGAGCAGTACTTC
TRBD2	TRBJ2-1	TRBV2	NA	CASSLAGGPLDGEQFF	TGTGCCAGCAGTTTAGCGGGGGGGCCCTTGGATGGTGAGCAGTTCTTC
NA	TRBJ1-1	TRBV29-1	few	CSVDPSGQVNTEAFF	TGCAGCGTTGACCCTAGTGGCCAGGTGAACACTGAAGCTTTCTTT
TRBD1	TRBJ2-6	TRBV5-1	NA	CASSRRDRAGADVLTF	TGCGCCAGCAGCCGCCGAGACAGGGCTGGGGCCGACGTCCTGACTTTC
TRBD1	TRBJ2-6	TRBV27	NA	CASSSWTGSGANVLTF	TGTGCCAGCAGTTCCTGGACAGGCTCTGGGGCCAACGTCCTGACTTTC
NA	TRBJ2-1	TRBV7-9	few	CASSPRTGKGTYNEQFF	TGTGCCAGCAGCCCGAGGACGGGAAAGGGGACCTACAATGAGCAGTTCTTC
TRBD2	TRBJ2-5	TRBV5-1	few	CASSLGLAGGHETQYF	TGCGCCAGCAGCTTGGGGTTAGCGGGAGGCCACGAGACCCAGTACTTC
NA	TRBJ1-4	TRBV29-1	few	CSVEVRGRPEKLFF	TGCAGCGTTGAAGTCAGGGGACGCCCGGAAAAACTGTTTTTT
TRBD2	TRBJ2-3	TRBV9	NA	CASSVLSGGQADTQYF	TGTGCCAGCAGCGTATTAAGCGGGGGGCAAGCAGATACGCAGTATTTT
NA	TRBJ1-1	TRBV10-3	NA	CAISVTNAEAFF	TGTGCCATCAGTGTGACTAACGCTGAAGCTTTCTTT
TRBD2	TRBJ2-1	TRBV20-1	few	CSAGTSDDYNEQFF	TGCAGTGCAGGGACTAGTGACGACTACAATGAGCAGTTCTTC
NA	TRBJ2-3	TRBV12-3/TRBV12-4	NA	CASSLSHGGTDTQYF	TGTGCCAGCAGTTTATCCCATGGGGGCACAGATACGCAGTATTTT
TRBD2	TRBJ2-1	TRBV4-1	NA	CASSQQHLAGCNEQFF	TGCGCCAGCAGCCAACAACACCTAGCGGGTTGCAATGAGCAGTTCTTC
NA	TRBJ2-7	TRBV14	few	CASSPQGRSYEQYF	TGTGCCAGCAGCCCACAGGGTAGGTCCTACGAGCAGTACTTC
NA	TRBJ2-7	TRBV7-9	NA	CASSLRGAGYEQYF	TGTGCCAGCAGCCTCCGCGGGGCCGGCTACGAGCAGTACTTC
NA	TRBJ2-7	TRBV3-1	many	CASSQDAGSYEQYF	TGTGCCAGCAGCCAAGATGCGGGCTCCTACGAGCAGTACTTC
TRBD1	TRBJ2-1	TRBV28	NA	CASSPTGASENEQFF	TGTGCCAGCAGTCCGACAGGGGCTTCGGAGAATGAGCAGTTCTTC
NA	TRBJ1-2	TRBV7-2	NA	CASTRARQALGYTF	TGTGCCAGCACCAGAGCGCGACAGGCTCTGGGCTACACCTTC
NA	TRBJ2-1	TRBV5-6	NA	CASSLLWRGLNEQFF	TGTGCCAGCAGCTTGTTGTGGCGGGGTCTGAATGAGCAGTTCTTC
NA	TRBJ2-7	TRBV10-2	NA	CASSEKSPGRRTYEQYF	TGCGCCAGCAGTGAGAAATCCCCCGGGCGTCGGACCTACGAGCAGTACTTC
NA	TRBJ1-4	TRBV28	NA	CATIKSTNEKLFF	TGTGCCACCATCAAATCAACTAATGAAAAACTGTTTTTT
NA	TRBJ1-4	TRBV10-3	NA	CAISESRGGSEKLFF	TGTGCCATCAGTGAGTCGAGAGGGGGGAGTGAAAAACTGTTTTTT
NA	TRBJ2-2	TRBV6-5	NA	CASCPLTGELFF	TGTGCCAGCTGCCCGCTAACCGGGGAGCTGTTTTTT
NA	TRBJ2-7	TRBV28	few	CASSHLDRSYEQYF	TGTGCCAGCAGTCACCTAGACAGGAGCTACGAGCAGTACTTC
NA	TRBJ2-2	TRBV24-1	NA	CATSGLPGMGGELFF	TGTGCCACCAGTGGTTTGCCGGGCATGGGCGGGGAGCTGTTTTTT
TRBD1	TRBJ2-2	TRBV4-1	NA	CASSQSGQGNGELFF	TGCGCCAGCAGCCAAAGTGGACAGGGTAACGGGGAGCTGTTTTTT
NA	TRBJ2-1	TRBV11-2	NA	CASGGRPWNEQFF	TGTGCCAGCGGGGGCAGACCTTGGAATGAGCAGTTCTTC
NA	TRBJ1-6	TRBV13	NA	CASSLGKGGAPRSPLHF	TGTGCCAGCAGCTTAGGGAAAGGCGGGGCTCCCAGATCACCCCTCCACTTT
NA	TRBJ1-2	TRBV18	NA	CASSPPGARDYGYTF	TGTGCCAGCTCACCACCGGGGGCGCGGGACTATGGCTACACCTTC
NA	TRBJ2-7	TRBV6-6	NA	CASSSGLGGDEQYF	TGTGCCAGCAGTTCCGGACTAGGGGGCGATGAGCAGTACTTC
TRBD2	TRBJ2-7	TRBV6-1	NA	CASSVTGTSGSTGQYF	TGTGCCAGCAGTGTTACCGGGACTAGCGGGAGCACGGGGCAGTACTTC
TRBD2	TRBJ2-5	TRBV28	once	CASSWTSGSFNEQYF	TGTGCCAGCAGTTGGACTAGCGGGAGTTTCAATGAGCAGTACTTC
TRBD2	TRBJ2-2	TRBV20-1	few	CSAKTSATNTGELFF	TGCAGTGCGAAAACTAGCGCGACGAACACCGGGGAGCTGTTTTTT
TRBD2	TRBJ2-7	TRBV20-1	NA	CSARGPTSGTVYEQYF	TGCAGTGCTAGAGGGCCAACTAGCGGGACAGTCTACGAGCAGTACTTC
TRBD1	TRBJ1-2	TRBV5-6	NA	CASRKTGGNYGYTF	TGTGCCAGCAGGAAAACAGGGGGGAACTATGGCTACACCTTC
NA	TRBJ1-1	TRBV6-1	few	CASRLGQGPTEAFF	TGTGCCAGCAGGCTAGGGCAGGGGCCCACTGAAGCTTTCTTT
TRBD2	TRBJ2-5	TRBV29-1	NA	CSVALLAGGQETQYF	TGCAGCGTGGCCCTGCTAGCGGGAGGACAAGAGACCCAGTACTTC
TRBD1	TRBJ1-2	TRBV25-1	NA	CASSEMSGTGGGYTF	TGTGCCAGCAGTGAGATGTCCGGGACAGGGGGCGGCTACACCTTC
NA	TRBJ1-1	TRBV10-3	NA	CAISRDAMNTEAFF	TGTGCCATCAGTCGGGACGCCATGAACACTGAAGCTTTCTTT
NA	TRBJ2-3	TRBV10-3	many	CAIRGVTDTQYF	TGTGCCATCAGGGGGGTCACAGATACGCAGTATTTT
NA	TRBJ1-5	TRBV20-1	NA	CSAIPDGVGNQPQHF	TGCAGTGCTATCCCTGACGGTGTTGGCAATCAGCCCCAGCATTTT